The clone carrying this T cell receptor (beta chain) was seen just once. The data were produced by immunoSEQ multiplex PCR, yet TCRdb's version contains in-frame clones alone and is incomplete. This table holds approximately 200,000 clones, roughly 81% found once. This sample stems from a study of cytomegalovirus exposure and HLA in healthy donors. This CDR3 is 14 amino acids long. V was pared by 0 bases and J by 0 bases, with 6 bases between. CDR1 is SGHRS and CDR2 is YFSETQ in the germline V gene. V gene TRBV5-1 combines with J gene TRBJ1-2; D remains ambiguous. The source material was PBMCs. The sequence was collected from a woman between 25 and 40 years old in good health and CMV-seronegative. CDR3 amino acids: CASSLDRSNYGYTF. The CDR3 DNA reads as TGCGCCAGCAGCTTGGACAGATCTAACTATGGCTACACCTTC.